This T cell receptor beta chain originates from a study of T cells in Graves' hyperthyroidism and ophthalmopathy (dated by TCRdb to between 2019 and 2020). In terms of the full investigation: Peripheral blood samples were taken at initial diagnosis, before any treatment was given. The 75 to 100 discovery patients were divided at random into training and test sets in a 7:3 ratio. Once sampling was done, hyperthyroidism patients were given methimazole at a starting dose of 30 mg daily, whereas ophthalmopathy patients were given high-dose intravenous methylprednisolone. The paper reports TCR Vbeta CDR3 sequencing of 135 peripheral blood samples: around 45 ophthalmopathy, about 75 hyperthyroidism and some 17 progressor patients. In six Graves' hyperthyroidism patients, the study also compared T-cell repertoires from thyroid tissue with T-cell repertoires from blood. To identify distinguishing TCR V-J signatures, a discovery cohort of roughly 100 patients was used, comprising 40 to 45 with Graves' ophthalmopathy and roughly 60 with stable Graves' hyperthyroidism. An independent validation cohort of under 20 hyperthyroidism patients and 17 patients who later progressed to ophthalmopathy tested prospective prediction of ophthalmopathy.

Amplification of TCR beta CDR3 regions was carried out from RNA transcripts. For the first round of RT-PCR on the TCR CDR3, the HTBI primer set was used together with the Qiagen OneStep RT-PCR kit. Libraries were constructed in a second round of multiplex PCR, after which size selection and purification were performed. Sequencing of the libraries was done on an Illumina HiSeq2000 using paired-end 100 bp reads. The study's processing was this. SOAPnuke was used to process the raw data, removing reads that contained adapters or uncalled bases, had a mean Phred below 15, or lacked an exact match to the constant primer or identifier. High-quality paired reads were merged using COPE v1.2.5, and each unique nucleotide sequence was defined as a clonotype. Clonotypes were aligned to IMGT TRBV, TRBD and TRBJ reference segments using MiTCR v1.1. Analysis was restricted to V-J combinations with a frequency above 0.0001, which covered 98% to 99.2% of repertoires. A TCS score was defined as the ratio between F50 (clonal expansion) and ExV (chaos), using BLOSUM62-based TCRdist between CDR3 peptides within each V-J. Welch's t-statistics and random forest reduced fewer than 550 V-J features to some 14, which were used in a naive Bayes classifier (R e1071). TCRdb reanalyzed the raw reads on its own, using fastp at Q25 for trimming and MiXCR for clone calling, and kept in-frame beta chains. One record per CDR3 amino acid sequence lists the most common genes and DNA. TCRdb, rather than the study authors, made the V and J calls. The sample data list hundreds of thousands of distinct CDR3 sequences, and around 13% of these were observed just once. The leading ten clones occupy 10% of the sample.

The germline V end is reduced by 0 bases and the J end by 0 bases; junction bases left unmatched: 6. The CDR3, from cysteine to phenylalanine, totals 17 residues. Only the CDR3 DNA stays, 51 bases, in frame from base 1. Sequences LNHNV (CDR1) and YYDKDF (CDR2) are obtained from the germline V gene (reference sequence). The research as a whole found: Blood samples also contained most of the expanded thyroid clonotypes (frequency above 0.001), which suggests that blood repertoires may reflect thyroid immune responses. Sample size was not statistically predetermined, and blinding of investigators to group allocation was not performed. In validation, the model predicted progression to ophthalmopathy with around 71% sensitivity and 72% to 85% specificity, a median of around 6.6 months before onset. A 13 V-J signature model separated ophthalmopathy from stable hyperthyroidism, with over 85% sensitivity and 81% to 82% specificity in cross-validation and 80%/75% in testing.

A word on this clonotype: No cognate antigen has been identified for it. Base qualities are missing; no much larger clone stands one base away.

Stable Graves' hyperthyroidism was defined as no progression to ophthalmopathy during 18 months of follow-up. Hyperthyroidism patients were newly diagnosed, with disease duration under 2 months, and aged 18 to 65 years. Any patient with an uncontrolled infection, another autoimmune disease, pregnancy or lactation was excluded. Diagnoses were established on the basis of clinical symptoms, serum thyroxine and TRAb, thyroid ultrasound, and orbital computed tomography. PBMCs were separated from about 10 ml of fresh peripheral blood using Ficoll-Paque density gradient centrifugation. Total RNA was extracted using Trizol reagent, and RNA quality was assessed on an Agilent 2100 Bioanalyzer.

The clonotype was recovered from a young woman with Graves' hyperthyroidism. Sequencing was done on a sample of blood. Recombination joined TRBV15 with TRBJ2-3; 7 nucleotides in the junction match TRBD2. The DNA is TGTGCCACCAGCAGAGAGAGCGGGACCCCTAGCACAGATACGCAGTATTTT. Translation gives CATSRESGTPSTDTQYF. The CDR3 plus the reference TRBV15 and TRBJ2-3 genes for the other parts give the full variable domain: DAMVIQNPRYQVTQFGKPVTLSCSQTLNHNVMYWYQQKSSQAPKLLFHYYDKDFNNEADTPDNFQSRRPNTSFCFLDIRSPGLGDTAMYLCATSRESGTPSTDTQYFGPGTRLTVL.